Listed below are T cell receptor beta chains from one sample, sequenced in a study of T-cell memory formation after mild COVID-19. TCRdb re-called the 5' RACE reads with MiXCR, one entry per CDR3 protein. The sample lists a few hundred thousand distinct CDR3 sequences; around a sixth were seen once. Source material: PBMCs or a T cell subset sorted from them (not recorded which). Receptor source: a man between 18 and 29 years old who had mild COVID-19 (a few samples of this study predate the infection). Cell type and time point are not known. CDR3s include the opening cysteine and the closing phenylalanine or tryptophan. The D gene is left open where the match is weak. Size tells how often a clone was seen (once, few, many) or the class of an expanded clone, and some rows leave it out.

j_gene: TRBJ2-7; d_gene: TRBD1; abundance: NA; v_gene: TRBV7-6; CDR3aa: CASSDRGRPYEQYF; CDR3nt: TGTGCCAGCAGCGACAGGGGGCGGCCGTACGAGCAGTACTTC
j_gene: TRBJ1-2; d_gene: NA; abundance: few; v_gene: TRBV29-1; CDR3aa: CSVERGRRYGYTF; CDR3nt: TGCAGCGTTGAGCGGGGGCGGAGGTATGGCTACACCTTC
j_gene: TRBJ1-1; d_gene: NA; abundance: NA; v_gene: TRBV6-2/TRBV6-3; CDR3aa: CASTRGGSEAFF; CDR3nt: TGTGCCAGCACGAGGGGGGGGTCTGAAGCTTTCTTT
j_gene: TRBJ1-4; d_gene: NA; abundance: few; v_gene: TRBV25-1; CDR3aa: CASSTRGSDEKLFF; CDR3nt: TGTGCCAGCAGTACTAGGGGGAGTGATGAAAAACTGTTTTTT
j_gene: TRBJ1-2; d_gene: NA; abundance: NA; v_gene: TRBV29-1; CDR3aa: CSVGTRANYGYTF; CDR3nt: TGCAGCGTTGGAACAAGAGCTAACTATGGCTACACCTTC
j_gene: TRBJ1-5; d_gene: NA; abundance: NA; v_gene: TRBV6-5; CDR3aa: CASKARFGTDSNQPQHF; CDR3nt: TGTGCCAGCAAAGCAAGATTCGGGACCGATAGCAATCAGCCCCAGCATTTT
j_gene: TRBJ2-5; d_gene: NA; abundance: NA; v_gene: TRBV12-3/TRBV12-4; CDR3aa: CASCSFGETQYF; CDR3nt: TGTGCCAGTTGCAGTTTTGGGGAGACCCAGTACTTC
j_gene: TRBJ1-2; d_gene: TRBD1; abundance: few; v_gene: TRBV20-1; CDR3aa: CSARDPGGPDRVFHTF; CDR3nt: TGCAGTGCTAGAGATCCCGGGGGGCCGGACAGGGTTTTCCACACCTTC
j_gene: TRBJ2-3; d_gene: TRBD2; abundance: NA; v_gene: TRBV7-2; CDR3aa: CASSFAAGDYTDTQYF; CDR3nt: TGTGCCAGCAGCTTCGCAGCGGGGGACTACACAGATACGCAGTATTTT
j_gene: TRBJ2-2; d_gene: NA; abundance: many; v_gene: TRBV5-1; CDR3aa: CASRGTNTGELFF; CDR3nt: TGCGCCAGCAGGGGTACGAACACCGGGGAGCTGTTTTTT
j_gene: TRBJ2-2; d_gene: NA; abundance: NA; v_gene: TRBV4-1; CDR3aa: CASSRVGGRTGELFF; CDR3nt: TGCGCCAGCAGCCGGGTCGGGGGGCGTACCGGGGAGCTGTTTTTT
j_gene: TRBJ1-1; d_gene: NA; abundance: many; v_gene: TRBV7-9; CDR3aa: CASSLMGGEAFF; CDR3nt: TGTGCCAGCAGCCTAATGGGGGGCGAAGCTTTCTTT
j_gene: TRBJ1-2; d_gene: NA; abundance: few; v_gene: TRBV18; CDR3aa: CASSPLEVTATVYGYTF; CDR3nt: TGTGCCAGCTCACCTCTCGAGGTCACAGCAACCGTTTATGGCTACACCTTC
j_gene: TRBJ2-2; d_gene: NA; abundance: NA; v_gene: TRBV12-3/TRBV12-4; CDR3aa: CASSFLRSGELFF; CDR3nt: TGTGCCAGCAGTTTCCTGAGGTCCGGGGAGCTGTTTTTT
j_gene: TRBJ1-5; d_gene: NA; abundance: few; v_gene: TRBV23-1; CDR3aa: CASRFTPRARRQPQHF; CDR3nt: TGCGCCAGCAGATTCACCCCCCGCGCGAGGCGTCAGCCCCAGCATTTT
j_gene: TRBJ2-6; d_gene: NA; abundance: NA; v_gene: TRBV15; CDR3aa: CATRSPSGANVLTF; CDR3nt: TGTGCCACCAGGAGCCCCTCTGGGGCCAACGTCCTGACTTTC
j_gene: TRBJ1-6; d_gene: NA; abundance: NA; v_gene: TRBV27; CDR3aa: CASSEDRDGYSPLHF; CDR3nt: TGTGCCAGCAGTGAGGACCGAGACGGGTATTCACCCCTCCACTTT
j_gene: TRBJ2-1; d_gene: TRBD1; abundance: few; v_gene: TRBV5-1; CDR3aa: CASSFGTGGRLRQFF; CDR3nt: TGCGCCAGCAGCTTCGGGACAGGTGGTAGGCTGCGGCAGTTCTTC
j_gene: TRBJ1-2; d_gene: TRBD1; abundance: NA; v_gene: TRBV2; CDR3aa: CASSVTGQETYGYTF; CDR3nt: TGTGCCAGCAGTGTCACGGGACAGGAGACTTATGGCTACACCTTC
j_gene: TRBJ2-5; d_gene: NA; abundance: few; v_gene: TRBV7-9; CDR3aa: CATRSGAKETQYF; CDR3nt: TGTGCCACCCGATCCGGCGCGAAAGAGACCCAGTACTTC
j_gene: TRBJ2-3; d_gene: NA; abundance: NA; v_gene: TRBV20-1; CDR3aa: CSATKGVEGTDTQYF; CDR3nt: TGCAGTGCTACTAAAGGGGTTGAGGGCACAGATACGCAGTATTTT
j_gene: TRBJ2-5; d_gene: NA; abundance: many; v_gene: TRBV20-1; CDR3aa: CSARDSATQETQYF; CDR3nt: TGCAGTGCTAGAGATAGCGCTACCCAAGAGACCCAGTACTTC
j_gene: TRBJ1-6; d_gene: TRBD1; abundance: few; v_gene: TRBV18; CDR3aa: CASNQGAGNSPLHF; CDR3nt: TGTGCCAGCAATCAGGGGGCCGGTAATTCACCCCTCCACTTT
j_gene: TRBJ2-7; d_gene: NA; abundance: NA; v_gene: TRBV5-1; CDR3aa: CASGGDRVYEQYF; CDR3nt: TGCGCCAGCGGGGGTGACAGAGTCTACGAGCAGTACTTC
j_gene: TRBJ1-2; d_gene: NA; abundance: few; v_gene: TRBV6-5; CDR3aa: CASSYTRGFGYTF; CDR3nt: TGTGCCAGCAGTTATACTCGCGGCTTTGGCTACACCTTC
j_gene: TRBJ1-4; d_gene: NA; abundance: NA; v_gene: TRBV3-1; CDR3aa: CASSQERAVGGNEKLFF; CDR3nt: TGTGCCAGCAGCCAAGAACGGGCGGTAGGGGGGAATGAAAAACTGTTTTTT
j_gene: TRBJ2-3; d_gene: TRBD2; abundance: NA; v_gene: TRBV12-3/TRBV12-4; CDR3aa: CASSYGTSPEADTQYF; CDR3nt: TGTGCCAGCAGTTACGGGACTAGCCCCGAAGCAGATACGCAGTATTTT
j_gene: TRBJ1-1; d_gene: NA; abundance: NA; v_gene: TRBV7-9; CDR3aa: CASSPTEMNTEAFF; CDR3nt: TGTGCCAGCAGCCCGACAGAGATGAACACTGAAGCTTTCTTT
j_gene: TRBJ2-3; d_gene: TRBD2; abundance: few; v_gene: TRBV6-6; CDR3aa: CASSYGGGAGGDTQYF; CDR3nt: TGTGCCAGCAGTTACGGCGGGGGGGCAGGGGGAGATACGCAGTATTTT
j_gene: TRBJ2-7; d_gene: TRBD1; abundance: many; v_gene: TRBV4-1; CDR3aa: CASSATQGYEQYF; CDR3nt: TGCGCCAGCAGCGCAACACAGGGGTACGAGCAGTACTTC
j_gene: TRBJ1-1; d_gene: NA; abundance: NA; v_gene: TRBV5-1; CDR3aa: CASSLTVGGHTEAFF; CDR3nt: TGCGCCAGCAGCTTGACGGTCGGGGGGCACACTGAAGCTTTCTTT
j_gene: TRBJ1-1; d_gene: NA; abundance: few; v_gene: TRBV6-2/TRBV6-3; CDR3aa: CASRDAGRTEAFF; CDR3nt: TGTGCCAGCAGGGACGCGGGGAGGACTGAAGCTTTCTTT
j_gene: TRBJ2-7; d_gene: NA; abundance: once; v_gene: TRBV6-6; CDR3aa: CASSYDRHYEQYF; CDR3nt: TGTGCCAGCAGTTACGACAGACACTACGAGCAGTACTTC
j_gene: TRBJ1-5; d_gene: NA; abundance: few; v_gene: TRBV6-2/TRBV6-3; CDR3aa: CASSFGPLQHF; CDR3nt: TGTGCCAGCAGTTTTGGGCCGCTCCAGCATTTT
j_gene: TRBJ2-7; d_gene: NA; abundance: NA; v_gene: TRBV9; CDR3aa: CASSVGPGPEQYF; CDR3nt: TGTGCCAGCAGCGTAGGTCCGGGCCCCGAGCAGTACTTC
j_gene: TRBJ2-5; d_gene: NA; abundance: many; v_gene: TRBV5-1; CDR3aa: CASSLVETQYF; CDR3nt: TGCGCCAGCAGCTTGGTAGAGACCCAGTACTTC
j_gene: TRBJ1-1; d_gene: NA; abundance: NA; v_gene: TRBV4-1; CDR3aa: CASSQGVPRGRMNTEAFF; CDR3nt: TGCGCCAGCAGCCAAGGGGTCCCACGGGGAAGGATGAACACTGAAGCTTTCTTT
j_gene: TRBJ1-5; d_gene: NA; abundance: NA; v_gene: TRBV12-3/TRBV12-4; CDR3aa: CASKSSGDGNQPQHF; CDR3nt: TGTGCCAGCAAGTCGTCGGGGGACGGCAATCAGCCCCAGCATTTT
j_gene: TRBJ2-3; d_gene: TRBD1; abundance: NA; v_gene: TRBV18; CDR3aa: CASSPPDRGLSGTDTQYF; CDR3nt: TGTGCCAGCTCACCGCCCGACAGGGGGCTATCTGGCACAGATACGCAGTATTTT
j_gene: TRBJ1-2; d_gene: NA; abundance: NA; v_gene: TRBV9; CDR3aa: CASSAGPTAGYTF; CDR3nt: TGTGCCAGCAGCGCCGGCCCCACGGCTGGCTACACCTTC
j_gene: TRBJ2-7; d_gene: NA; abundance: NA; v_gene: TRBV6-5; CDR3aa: CASSYPRDGLGEQYF; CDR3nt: TGTGCCAGCAGTTACCCCCGGGACGGACTTGGAGAGCAGTACTTC
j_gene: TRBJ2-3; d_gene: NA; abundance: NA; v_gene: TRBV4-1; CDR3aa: CASSQSPSPDTQYF; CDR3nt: TGCGCCAGCAGCCAGAGTCCGAGTCCAGATACGCAGTATTTT
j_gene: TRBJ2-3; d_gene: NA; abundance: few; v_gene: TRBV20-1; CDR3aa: CSASGDTDTQYF; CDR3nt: TGCAGTGCTAGCGGGGACACAGATACGCAGTATTTT
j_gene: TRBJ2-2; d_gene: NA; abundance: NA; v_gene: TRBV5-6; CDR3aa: CASSSSLTAGGITGELFF; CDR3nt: TGTGCCAGCAGCTCGTCACTGACGGCAGGGGGGATTACCGGGGAGCTGTTTTTT
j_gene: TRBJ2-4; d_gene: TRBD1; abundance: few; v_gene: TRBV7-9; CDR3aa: CASSPGQGVDIQYF; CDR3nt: TGTGCCAGCAGCCCGGGACAGGGGGTCGACATTCAGTACTTC
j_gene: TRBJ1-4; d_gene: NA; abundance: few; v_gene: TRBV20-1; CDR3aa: CVPNGGANEKLFF; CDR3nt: TGCGTGCCAAACGGAGGGGCTAATGAAAAACTGTTTTTT
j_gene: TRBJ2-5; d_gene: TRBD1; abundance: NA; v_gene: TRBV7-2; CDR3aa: CASHLSGGLLGTQYF; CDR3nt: TGTGCCAGTCACCTCTCAGGGGGCCTTCTCGGGACCCAGTACTTC
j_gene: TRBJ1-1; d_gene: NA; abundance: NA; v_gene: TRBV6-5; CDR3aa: CASIRLGGAATEAFF; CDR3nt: TGTGCCAGCATCCGGCTGGGGGGCGCGGCCACTGAAGCTTTCTTT
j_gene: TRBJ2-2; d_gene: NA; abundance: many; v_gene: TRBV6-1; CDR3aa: CASSEPNTGELFF; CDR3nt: TGTGCCAGCAGTGAACCAAACACCGGGGAGCTGTTTTTT
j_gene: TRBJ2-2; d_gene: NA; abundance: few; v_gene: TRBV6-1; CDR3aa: CASTDINTGELFF; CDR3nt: TGTGCCAGCACGGACATTAACACCGGGGAGCTGTTTTTT
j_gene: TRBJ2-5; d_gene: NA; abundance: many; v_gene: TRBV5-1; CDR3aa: CASSLAVQGEETQYF; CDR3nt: TGCGCCAGCAGCTTGGCAGTACAGGGCGAAGAGACCCAGTACTTC